These 11 T cell receptor beta chains originate from one sample sequenced in a study of T cells in Graves' hyperthyroidism and ophthalmopathy. It was RNA transcripts that yielded the amplified TCR beta CDR3 regions. HTBI primers were employed in a first-round RT-PCR of the TCR CDR3. TCRdb fed the multiplex PCR reads into MiXCR, producing one record per CDR3 protein. The sample has around 300,000 distinct CDR3 sequences; 11% to 15% are singletons. The specimen was blood. The receptors shown here come from a woman in her twenties or thirties with Graves' hyperthyroidism.

This clonotype was detected many times. CDR3 loop: CARHPTETSGASTDTQYF. The CDR3 coding sequence is TGTGCCAGACACCCAACCGAGACTAGCGGGGCTAGCACAGATACGCAGTATTTT. This sequence joins TRBV2 and TRBJ2-3, with TRBD2 matching over 11 bases. Germline assignment: CDR1 SNHLY and CDR2 FYNNEI. The CDR3 runs to 18 residues. J gave up 0 bases and V 9 bases, and 14 bases lay outside the gene matches. The complete variable domain, with remaining parts taken from reference TRBV2 and TRBJ2-3, reads EPEVTQTPSHQVTQMGQEVILRCVPISNHLYFYWYRQILGQKVEFLVSFYNNEISEKSEIFDDQFSVERPDGSNFTLKIRSTKLEDSAMYFCARHPTETSGASTDTQYFGPGTRLTVL.

This clonotype occurred a few times. One base away lies a much larger clone, so this may be a sequencing read error. This chain joins TRBV12-3 or TRBV12-4 and TRBJ1-1, with D possibly TRBD1 on 6 matching bases. This CDR3 is 15 amino acids long. CDR3 bases: TGTGCCAGCAGTCGGCAAAGAGACAGGAACACTGAAGCTTCCTTT. It specifies CASSRQRDRNTEASF.

Many counts were recorded for this clonotype. The chain links TRBV11-2 to TRBJ2-5; a weak D match, TRBD2 (6 bases). This CDR3 region has 14 residues. The V gene's germline CDR1 is SGHAT and CDR2 FQNNGV. V lost 5 bases and J 7 bases, leaving 17 bases between the germline ends. Here the CDR3 reads CASSHPRGLLTQYF. Written as DNA, the CDR3 is TGTGCCAGCAGCCACCCGAGGGGACTCCTGACCCAGTACTTC.

In this sample, this clonotype turned up a few times. The J gene is TRBJ2-1, the V gene TRBV28; possibly TRBD1 for D (5 bases). There are 13 residues in the CDR3. Germline-derived CDR1 and CDR2 are MDHEN and SYDVKM. Trimming removed 2 bases at V and 9 bases at J, with 11 bases between. CDR3 nucleotides: TGTGCCAGCAGTTTACCAGGGTCCGGTGAGCAGTTCTTC. Translating it yields CASSLPGSGEQFF. The variable domain in full, completed from reference TRBV28 and TRBJ2-1, reads DVKVTQSSRYLVKRTGEKVFLECVQDMDHENMFWYRQDPGLGLRLIYFSYDVKMKEKGDIPEGYSVSREKKERFSLILESASTNQTSMYLCASSLPGSGEQFFGPGTRLTVL.

On this clonotype: This may come from a read error, since a much larger clone is one base off. This chain links TRBV27 with TRBJ2-1; perhaps TRBD1 as D (5 bases). Germline values: CDR1 MNHEY, CDR2 SMNVEV (reference sequence). V was clipped by 1 base and J by 5 bases, with 12 bases between them. The CDR3 sequence is 15 residues long. Here the CDR3 reads CASSLYQGSHNEQFF. CDR3 nucleotides: TGTGCCAGCAGTTTATACCAGGGTTCCCACAATGAGCAGTTCTTC.

This clonotype occurred many times. The chain uses TRBV11-2 and TRBJ2-3, with 12 bases that match TRBD2. V gave up 5 bases and J gave up 1 base; unmatched junction bases: 4. This CDR3 comprises 16 residues. CDR1 and CDR2 from the germline V gene are SGHAT and FQNNGV. CDR3 sequence reads: CASSPGLAGRTDTQYF. CDR3 coding DNA: TGTGCCAGCAGCCCGGGACTAGCGGGCCGCACAGATACGCAGTATTTT.

This chain links TRBV24-1 with TRBJ1-5; D is unresolved. The CDR3 has 16 residues. Germline CDR1 is KGHDR and CDR2 is SFDVKD. Trimming pared 4 bases from V and 0 bases from J, leaving 12 bases between. CDR3 amino acids: CATSESHRGSNQPQHF. The DNA of the CDR3 is TGTGCCACCAGTGAATCCCACAGAGGTAGCAATCAGCCCCAGCATTTT.

This clonotype was counted many times. The V gene is TRBV20-1, the J gene TRBJ1-5; D gene ambiguous. Trimming left V 1 base short and J 0 bases short, with 1 base between. The germline V gene has CDR1 DFQATT and CDR2 SNEGSKA (reference sequence). This CDR3 contains 12 residues. CDR3 nucleotide sequence: TGCAGTGCTAGAGTTAGCAATCAGCCCCAGCATTTT. Protein sequence: CSARVSNQPQHF.

CDR3 in DNA: TGCGCCAGCAGCTTATCTGGGGTGGGTTGGACACCTCTGGGGGTTGCTGAAGCTTTCTTT. Amino acids: CASSLSGVGWTPLGVAEAFF. The gene calls are TRBV5-1 and TRBJ1-1, with a possible D match to TRBD1 (5 bases). Between the trimmed V and J ends, which lost 2 bases and 6 bases, there was a span of 32 bases. In germline, CDR1 is SGHRS, CDR2 YFSETQ. The CDR3 totals 20 residues. Variable domain in full (rest from reference TRBV5-1 and TRBJ1-1): KAGVTQTPRYLIKTRGQQVTLSCSPISGHRSVSWYQQTPGQGLQFLFEYFSETQRNKGNFPGRFSGRQFSNSRSEMNVSTLELGDSALYLCASSLSGVGWTPLGVAEAFFGQGTRLTVV.

This clonotype was counted only a few times. The rearrangement links TRBV6-5 to TRBJ1-6; possible D gene TRBD1, 6 bases. This CDR3 has 17 amino acids. Germline CDR1 and CDR2: MNHEY and SVGAGI. Trimming removed 0 bases from V and 9 bases from J, with 18 bases in between. CDR3 DNA: TGTGCCAGCAGTTACTCCGCGAGAGGGGGGGTAGTTTCACCCCTCCACTTT. This sequence encodes CASSYSARGGVVSPLHF.

The chain has TRBV18 and TRBJ2-2; TRBD2 aligns across 7 bases. Germline CDR1 reads KGHSH; CDR2 reads LQKENI. CDR3 length: 19 amino acids. V shed 1 base and J 0 bases; nucleotides not matched to a gene: 11. CDR3 residues: CASSPLMASGNANTGELFF. In DNA form, the CDR3 reads TGTGCCAGCTCACCACTTATGGCTAGCGGTAACGCGAACACCGGGGAGCTGTTTTTT.